This T cell receptor (beta chain) was captured by sequencing in a study of blood T cells in healthy people across ages (dated by TCRdb to 2013 to 2016). About the study as a whole: Template switching captured roughly one uniquely barcoded TCR beta cDNA molecule per two T cells in model experiments. To avoid experimental bias, donors of different ages were distributed randomly across sequencing lanes. Using deep sequencing normalized with unique cDNA molecular identifiers, the study measured how TCR beta repertoire diversity changes with age. Using the same blood draw, the study looked at two additional independent replicas of 1 million unique cDNA reads for two donors, one aged 18 to 29 and the other aged 80 or older. Donors were grouped into four age groups: young (average 16 years), middle-aged (39), aged (62) and long-lived (around 80).

General study outcomes and caveats: Total diversity estimates from one million sequenced T cells were considered lower bounds and underestimates. The long-lived group showed more naive CD4+ T cells, fewer expanded clones and increased TCR diversity than the aged group, suggesting age selection. As age increased, observed TCR beta diversity per million T cells dropped in a roughly linear way, and a significant reduction was already evident by age 40. The percentage of naive T cells measured by flow cytometry correlated strongly with observed TCR beta diversity. Because the CMV infection status of the donors was unknown, age-related changes in expanded clonotypes may potentially have been confounded. Conclusive comparison of naive and antigen-experienced compartments was prevented by the profiling of bulk unsorted PBMCs.

Library creation used 5' RACE. The data were produced on an Illumina HiSeq 2500. The second PCR ran for about 7 to 11 cycles and used a J-beta primer mix along with a sample-barcoded 5' primer. Each TCR beta cDNA molecule received a unique molecular identifier from a template-switch 5' adaptor carrying 12 random nucleotides. Each sample yielded at least 3 million CDR3-containing paired-end reads. First-strand cDNA synthesis was performed from all RNA using the Mint cDNA synthesis kit, with priming by a TRBC-specific oligonucleotide. Following uracil-DNA glycosylase treatment, a first 18-cycle PCR with universal primers M1SS and BC2_uni_R was performed on all cDNA. Turning to the authors' computational methods: For normalization, 1 million high-quality reads were randomly selected from each sample, with every read carrying a distinct molecular identifier. Instead of being binned into consensus sequences, reads with shared molecular identifiers were discarded. MiTCR, set to a Q25 quality threshold and the strictest error-elimination algorithm, was used for CDR3 identification, clonotype clustering and error correction. Lower-bound total TCR beta diversity was estimated with a nonparametric unseen species model using Euler transformation. The public reads were run again by TCRdb, first through fastp at Q25 and then through MiXCR, and only productive beta chains were kept. Merged by CDR3 protein, the rows form single entries marked with the most common genes and DNA. The V and J calls were not made by the authors but by TCRdb's processing. The sample table records 650,000 to 700,000 distinct CDR3 sequences; about 34% of these occur just once. The ten top clones hold 15% of the sample.

The CDR3 runs 14 residues from the cysteine to the phenylalanine. Only the CDR3 part of the read is kept: 42 bases, read in frame from the first base. The trim is 6 bases for V and 2 bases for J, with a gap of 14 bases between the germline ends. Per the germline V gene (reference sequence), DFQATT is the CDR1 and SNEGSKA is the CDR2. The sample holds many counts of this clonotype. It lacks a known antigen. No per-base quality is available; no much larger clone lies one base away. The donors were 40 or so Caucasian individuals from Russia, aged roughly 6 to 90 years, who were systemically healthy. Each donor gave approximately 9.3 milliliters of peripheral blood, collected into EDTA-treated Vacutainer tubes. Ficoll-Paque density-gradient centrifugation was used to isolate PBMCs, with at least 6 million per sample. Total RNA, at least 6 micrograms per sample, was extracted from PBMCs with Trizol reagent. For every donor, an aliquot of PBMCs went through flow cytometry to measure the percentages of naive CD45RAhigh/CD27high T cells.

Sequencing was done on a sample of blood. Rearrangement joined TRBV20-1 to TRBJ1-5; the D gene is perhaps TRBD1, on 6 matching bases. The source of this sequence is a woman of 80 years or more in good health. Donor details come from another sample of the same person, matched by shared clones. CDR3 sequence: CSALGGGGNQPQHF. At the DNA level, the sequence is TGCAGTGCCCTCGGGGGCGGGGGCAATCAGCCCCAGCATTTT.